This TCR beta chain emerged from a study of T cell changes during pregnancy in multiple sclerosis. The CDR3 extends over 12 amino acids. V dropped 6 bases and J dropped 7 bases, with 11 bases sitting between them. The V gene's germline CDR1 is SNHLY and CDR2 FYNNEI. Clones were sequenced by immunoSEQ multiplex PCR, and TCRdb holds only the in-frame ones, with some missing. The sample carries around 70,000 clones, about nine tenths recorded once. The chain couples TRBV2 to TRBJ2-3, with D uncertain. The source is a female donor with multiple sclerosis, enrolled in a pregnancy study. Source: CD4+ T cells from peripheral blood mononuclear cells, taken after pregnancy. The CDR3 bases are TGTGCCAGCAGGCTAGGTTCGTATACGCAGTATTTT. Amino acid sequence: CASRLGSYTQYF.